The rows below give T cell receptor beta chains drawn from one sample of a study of T cell repertoires in cytomegalovirus infection. MiXCR, applied by TCRdb to the reads, yields one record per CDR3 protein. The table has 450,000 to 650,000 distinct CDR3 sequences, roughly 43% seen once. Their antigens are not known. This sample comprised cultured PBMCs, obtained from culture after CMV antigen stimulation. The receptors originated from a human donor in good health (CMV status not recorded). Some clones in this sample may be carry-over from other donors' samples. CDR3s include the opening cysteine and the closing phenylalanine or tryptophan. D genes are given only for firm matches. Expanded clones get a size class; other rows say once, few or many, or leave the size out.

cdr3_aa: CASSPWRQGGNSPLHF
cdr3_nt: TGTGCCAGCAGCCCTTGGCGACAAGGGGGCAATTCACCCCTCCACTTT
j_call: TRBJ1-6
clone_size: many
v_call: TRBV12-3/TRBV12-4
d_call: TRBD1

cdr3_aa: CASSPGSGLNEKLFF
cdr3_nt: TGTGCCAGCAGCCCGGGGTCAGGGCTTAATGAAAAACTGTTTTTT
j_call: TRBJ1-4
clone_size: .
v_call: TRBV11-2
d_call: .

cdr3_aa: CASSTRNEQFF
cdr3_nt: TGTGCCAGCAGCACTCGCAATGAGCAGTTCTTC
j_call: TRBJ2-1
clone_size: .
v_call: TRBV7-2
d_call: .

cdr3_aa: CASSPDVNTEAFF
cdr3_nt: TGTGCCAGCAGCCCAGACGTAAACACTGAAGCTTTCTTT
j_call: TRBJ1-1
clone_size: few
v_call: TRBV11-2
d_call: .

cdr3_aa: CASSSNPRNEQFF
cdr3_nt: TGTGCCAGCTCATCCAACCCAAGGAATGAGCAGTTCTTC
j_call: TRBJ2-1
clone_size: once
v_call: TRBV7-9
d_call: .

cdr3_aa: CASSTRPGRGLYEQYF
cdr3_nt: TGTGCCAGCAGCACCAGACCTGGGCGGGGCCTCTACGAGCAGTACTTC
j_call: TRBJ2-7
clone_size: once
v_call: TRBV7-8
d_call: .

cdr3_aa: CASSHRTRYGYTF
cdr3_nt: TGTGCCAGCAGCCACAGGACCCGCTATGGCTACACCTTC
j_call: TRBJ1-2
clone_size: .
v_call: TRBV11-2
d_call: .

cdr3_aa: CASSVASGDPDTQYF
cdr3_nt: TGTGCCAGCAGTGTGGCTAGCGGGGACCCAGATACGCAGTATTTT
j_call: TRBJ2-3
clone_size: few
v_call: TRBV25-1
d_call: TRBD2

cdr3_aa: CASRRSVTQYF
cdr3_nt: TGTGCCAGCAGGCGCTCTGTGACCCAGTACTTC
j_call: TRBJ2-5
clone_size: .
v_call: TRBV6-2/TRBV6-3
d_call: .

cdr3_aa: CASSSRGGGAPETQYF
cdr3_nt: TGTGCCAGCAGCTCGCGGGGCGGGGGGGCCCCAGAGACCCAGTACTTC
j_call: TRBJ2-5
clone_size: once
v_call: TRBV11-2
d_call: TRBD2

cdr3_aa: CASSLEYTGELFF
cdr3_nt: TGTGCCAGCAGCTTGGAGTACACCGGGGAGCTGTTTTTT
j_call: TRBJ2-2
clone_size: few
v_call: TRBV7-2
d_call: .

cdr3_aa: CASSPLGGPYF
cdr3_nt: TGTGCCAGCAGTCCATTAGGGGGTCCGTACTTC
j_call: TRBJ2-7
clone_size: .
v_call: TRBV7-6
d_call: .

cdr3_aa: CAWRLRGLANEKLFF
cdr3_nt: TGTGCCTGGCGCCTAAGGGGGCTGGCTAATGAAAAACTGTTTTTT
j_call: TRBJ1-4
clone_size: .
v_call: TRBV30
d_call: TRBD1

cdr3_aa: CASRGGEYSEQYF
cdr3_nt: TGTGCCAGCAGGGGGGGAGAGTATTCCGAGCAGTACTTC
j_call: TRBJ2-7
clone_size: .
v_call: TRBV6-5
d_call: .

cdr3_aa: CASSSMRENTEAFF
cdr3_nt: TGTGCCAGCAGTTCAATGCGAGAGAACACTGAAGCTTTCTTT
j_call: TRBJ1-1
clone_size: few
v_call: TRBV28
d_call: .

cdr3_aa: CSVERAGGNYGYTF
cdr3_nt: TGCAGCGTTGAACGGGCAGGGGGTAACTATGGCTACACCTTC
j_call: TRBJ1-2
clone_size: once
v_call: TRBV29-1
d_call: TRBD1

cdr3_aa: CATGGGAGVSTDTQYF
cdr3_nt: TGTGCCACCGGCGGAGGGGCGGGGGTATCAACAGATACGCAGTATTTT
j_call: TRBJ2-3
clone_size: .
v_call: TRBV10-3
d_call: TRBD2

cdr3_aa: CASSLLTGKYNEQFF
cdr3_nt: TGTGCCAGCAGCCTCCTGACAGGGAAATACAATGAGCAGTTCTTC
j_call: TRBJ2-1
clone_size: .
v_call: TRBV14
d_call: TRBD1

cdr3_aa: CSAQGPGGELFF
cdr3_nt: TGCAGTGCACAGGGGCCCGGCGGGGAGCTGTTTTTT
j_call: TRBJ2-2
clone_size: once
v_call: TRBV20-1
d_call: TRBD1

cdr3_aa: CASSFSGEPTGELFF
cdr3_nt: TGTGCCAGCAGTTTCTCGGGAGAGCCCACCGGGGAGCTGTTTTTT
j_call: TRBJ2-2
clone_size: .
v_call: TRBV12-3/TRBV12-4
d_call: .

cdr3_aa: CSASRPDTQYF
cdr3_nt: TGCAGTGCTAGTAGACCAGATACGCAGTATTTT
j_call: TRBJ2-3
clone_size: .
v_call: TRBV20-1
d_call: .

cdr3_aa: CASRNGGSGNTIYF
cdr3_nt: TGCGCCAGCAGGAACGGGGGCTCTGGAAACACCATATATTTT
j_call: TRBJ1-3
clone_size: .
v_call: TRBV10-2
d_call: .

cdr3_aa: CASSLGAGAYEQYF
cdr3_nt: TGTGCCAGCAGCTTAGGGGCGGGAGCCTACGAGCAGTACTTC
j_call: TRBJ2-7
clone_size: many
v_call: TRBV7-2
d_call: TRBD2

cdr3_aa: CAIGDQGDYGYTF
cdr3_nt: TGTGCCATCGGAGATCAGGGGGACTATGGCTACACCTTC
j_call: TRBJ1-2
clone_size: .
v_call: TRBV2
d_call: TRBD1

cdr3_aa: CASSPGQGIYSPLHF
cdr3_nt: TGTGCCAGCAGCCCAGGACAGGGAATTTATTCACCCCTCCACTTT
j_call: TRBJ1-6
clone_size: few
v_call: TRBV28
d_call: TRBD1

cdr3_aa: CASSGSGKVSPLHF
cdr3_nt: TGTGCCAGCAGTGGCTCGGGGAAGGTTTCACCCCTCCACTTT
j_call: TRBJ1-6
clone_size: .
v_call: TRBV2
d_call: .

cdr3_aa: CASSQDSGGGAAGELFF
cdr3_nt: TGTGCCAGCAGCCAAGATTCTGGCGGGGGGGCCGCCGGGGAGCTGTTTTTT
j_call: TRBJ2-2
clone_size: .
v_call: TRBV4-2
d_call: TRBD2

cdr3_aa: CASSLSTVGDTQYF
cdr3_nt: TGTGCCAGCAGCTTATCAACTGTCGGGGATACGCAGTATTTT
j_call: TRBJ2-3
clone_size: .
v_call: TRBV7-2
d_call: .

cdr3_aa: CASSYTGGQGEQYF
cdr3_nt: TGTGCCAGCAGTTACACGGGGGGGCAGGGCGAGCAGTACTTC
j_call: TRBJ2-7
clone_size: .
v_call: TRBV6-5
d_call: TRBD2

cdr3_aa: CASSLARRETQYF
cdr3_nt: TGTGCCAGCAGCTTGGCCCGAAGGGAGACCCAGTACTTC
j_call: TRBJ2-5
clone_size: many
v_call: TRBV5-4
d_call: .

cdr3_aa: CASSFNGIPHEQYF
cdr3_nt: TGTGCCAGCAGTTTTAATGGGATCCCCCACGAGCAGTACTTC
j_call: TRBJ2-7
clone_size: .
v_call: TRBV27
d_call: .